These 18 T cell receptor beta chains share one sample of origin, sequenced in a study of T cell changes during pregnancy in multiple sclerosis. Libraries were prepared by immunoSEQ multiplex PCR; TCRdb keeps only in-frame clonotypes and omits some of them. This sample has some 130,000 clones, with less than 97% found just once. This specimen consisted of peripheral blood, obtained after pregnancy. All receptors derive from a female donor with multiple sclerosis, enrolled in a pregnancy study.

The chain couples TRBV5-1 to TRBJ2-1; D is unclear. This CDR3 has 11 residues. Deletions cut 4 bases from V and 9 bases from J, with 8 bases between. The V gene's germline CDR1 is SGHRS and CDR2 YFSETQ. In nucleotides, the CDR3 is TGCGCCAGCAGCGAGAAGCTTGAGCAGTTCTTC. It codes for CASSEKLEQFF.

The chain joins TRBV5-1 to TRBJ2-7; the D is unclear. V lost 4 bases, J lost 2 bases, and 13 bases lay in between. The CDR3 contains 14 residues. CDR1 and CDR2 (germline): SGHRS, YFSETQ. Here the CDR3 reads CASSPYSLTYEQYF. The DNA of the CDR3 is TGCGCCAGCAGCCCATACAGTCTGACCTACGAGCAGTACTTC.

The chain carries TRBV6-5 and TRBJ2-7; maybe TRBD2 (5 bases). V was clipped by 5 bases and J by 4 bases, with 12 bases between them. The CDR3 sequence is 13 residues long. Germline CDR1 MNHEY, CDR2 SVGAGI. The CDR3 DNA follows: TGTGCCAGCAGTGGGAGCGGTACGTACGAGCAGTACTTC. Amino acids: CASSGSGTYEQYF.

This chain connects TRBV5-1 to TRBJ2-3; D is unresolved. CDR1 is SGHRS and CDR2 is YFSETQ in the germline V gene. V was pared by 0 bases and J by 2 bases, with 10 bases between. This CDR3 region has 15 residues. The CDR3: CASSLVRSLTDTQYF. CDR3 nucleotides: TGCGCCAGCAGCTTGGTAAGGAGTCTCACAGATACGCAGTATTTT.

This clone was recorded once. The V call is TRBV6-1, the J call TRBJ1-2; D possibly corresponds to TRBD1 (5 bases). CDR3 size: 14 residues. Germline values: CDR1 MNHNS, CDR2 SASEGT. V was pared by 6 bases and J by 4 bases, with 15 bases between. The CDR3 sequence is CASSTGPNLYGYTF. The CDR3 DNA is TGTGCCAGCAGCACAGGACCCAACCTCTATGGCTACACCTTC.

The chain carries TRBV18 and TRBJ1-1; 7 bases map to TRBD1. Germline values: CDR1 KGHSH, CDR2 LQKENI. V lost 3 bases, J lost 0 bases, and 10 bases stayed unmatched. The CDR3 consists of 17 residues. The CDR3 spells CASSPPGTAAVNTEAFF. In DNA form, the CDR3 reads TGTGCCAGCTCACCCCCCGGGACAGCCGCTGTGAACACTGAAGCTTTCTTT.

In the case of this clone: The identical CDR3 is also encoded by other nucleotide sequences in the sample. The chain couples TRBV28 to TRBJ2-7, with a possible D match to TRBD2 (7 bases). Germline V gives CDR1 MDHEN, CDR2 SYDVKM. CDR3 size: 16 residues. V lost 6 bases, J lost 2 bases, and 20 bases lay in between. The CDR3: CASSLRGGGGTYEQYF. CDR3 DNA: TGTGCCAGCAGCCTCCGAGGGGGAGGGGGAACCTACGAGCAGTACTTC.

The chain recombines TRBV7-9 with TRBJ2-7; 9 bases are shared with TRBD1. The V segment lost 8 bases and the J segment 4 bases; nucleotides outside the gene matches: 12. Looked up from germline, CDR1 is SEHNR and CDR2 is FQNEAQ (reference sequence). CDR3 size: 15 residues. The CDR3 DNA sequence: TGTGCCAGCCGGAGAGGGACAGGGATCTCGTACGAGCAGTACTTC. This gives the protein CASRRGTGISYEQYF.

The chain joins TRBV30 to TRBJ2-6, with a possible D match to TRBD2 (5 bases). This CDR3 region has 16 residues. The germline V and J ends were trimmed by 3 bases and 1 base, with 13 bases remaining between them. The V gene's germline CDR1 is GTSNPN and CDR2 SVGIG (reference sequence). The CDR3 protein is CAWRRKGSSGANVLTF. In nucleotides, the CDR3 is TGTGCCTGGAGGAGGAAAGGGAGTTCTGGGGCCAACGTCCTGACTTTC.

The chain uses TRBV28 and TRBJ2-1, with TRBD2 matching 8 bases. V was clipped by 5 bases and J by 6 bases; unmatched bases: 9. This CDR3 comprises 15 residues. Germline V gene sequence: CDR1 MDHEN, CDR2 SYDVKM. In DNA, the CDR3 is TGTGCCAGCAGTCCAGGCGGTAGCGGGATCAATGAGCAGTTCTTC. Translated, it gives CASSPGGSGINEQFF. Using reference TRBV28 and TRBJ2-1 for the parts outside the CDR3, the full variable domain is DVKVTQSSRYLVKRTGEKVFLECVQDMDHENMFWYRQDPGLGLRLIYFSYDVKMKEKGDIPEGYSVSREKKERFSLILESASTNQTSMYLCASSPGGSGINEQFFGPGTRLTVL.

This sequence joins TRBV19 and TRBJ2-7; 10 bases agree with TRBD1. This CDR3 is built from 15 residues. The junction had 7 bases not matched to a gene; V was cut back by 4 bases and J by 4 bases. The V gene's germline CDR1 is LNHDA and CDR2 SQIVND (reference sequence). Written as DNA, the CDR3 is TGTGCCAGTAGTACGGGACAGGGGTTGATGTACGAGCAGTACTTC. Translation gives CASSTGQGLMYEQYF.

The sample holds a few counts of this clone. The chain has TRBV28 and TRBJ1-5; TRBD1 is a possible D gene (5 bases). V lost 5 bases to trimming and J lost 2 bases, with 7 bases between them. The CDR3 covers 13 residues. Germline values: CDR1 MDHEN, CDR2 SYDVKM. CDR3 residues: CASSDRRNQPQHF. The CDR3 bases are TGTGCCAGCAGTGACAGACGCAATCAGCCCCAGCATTTT.

The rearrangement links TRBV4-1 to TRBJ2-7; 8 nucleotides match TRBD1. The V segment lost 0 bases and the J segment 2 bases; nucleotides outside the gene matches: 6. The CDR3 has 16 amino acids. CDR1 is MGHRA and CDR2 is YSYEKL in the germline V gene. CDR3 sequence: CASSQDPGTGAYEQYF. The CDR3 nucleotides read TGCGCCAGCAGCCAAGATCCCGGGACAGGCGCCTACGAGCAGTACTTC.

V and J are TRBV2 and TRBJ2-7; D perhaps matches TRBD1 (6 bases). V lost 8 bases to trimming and J lost 4 bases, with 15 bases between them. Germline V gives CDR1 SNHLY, CDR2 FYNNEI. The CDR3 is 13 residues long. CDR3 sequence (DNA): TGTGCCAGCCTGGCGGACAGCGATTACGAGCAGTACTTC. Its translation: CASLADSDYEQYF.

This chain links TRBV5-3 with TRBJ2-1; 13 bases agree with TRBD2. TRBV5-3 is noted as an ORF with a role that remains uncertain. J gave up 4 bases and V 5 bases, and 24 bases lay outside the gene matches. CDR3 length: 22 amino acids. CDR3: CARSLDESGTSGVRRAYNEQFF. The CDR3 DNA follows: TGTGCCAGAAGTTTAGACGAGTCCGGGACTAGCGGGGTCCGGAGGGCTTACAATGAGCAGTTCTTC.

This clone was recorded only once. The chain carries TRBV7-8 and TRBJ2-4; D is possibly TRBD1 (5 bases). This CDR3 spans 12 amino acids. Germline V CDR1 and CDR2: SGHVS, FQNEAQ. Deletions cut 3 bases from V and 7 bases from J, with 7 bases between. In DNA form, the CDR3 reads TGTGCCAGCAGCTTTTCAGGGAACATTCAGTACTTC. This codes for CASSFSGNIQYF.

This clone was counted once. The rearrangement uses TRBV28 and TRBJ2-3, with 9 bases identical to TRBD1. Germline V lookup: CDR1 MDHEN, CDR2 SYDVKM. This CDR3 has 16 amino acids. V lost 6 bases, J lost 4 bases, and 11 bases stayed unmatched. CDR3 protein: CASSSPTGGGSDTQYF. The DNA of the CDR3 is TGTGCCAGCAGCAGCCCCACAGGGGGCGGGTCAGATACGCAGTATTTT.

This rearrangement joins TRBV7-2 to TRBJ1-1; 10 nucleotides agree with TRBD1. The V segment lost 4 bases and the J segment 5 bases; nucleotides outside the gene matches: 7. The CDR3 has 15 residues. Germline values: CDR1 SGHTA, CDR2 FQGNSA. Here the CDR3 DNA reads TGTGCCAGCAGCTCCTCCAGGACAGGGGGAACTGAAGCTTTCTTT. Its translation is CASSSSRTGGTEAFF.